This TCR beta chain was captured by sequencing in a study of cytomegalovirus exposure and HLA in healthy donors. The primer mix had 60 Vbeta and 13 Jbeta primers. Only in-frame clones appear in the TCRdb table, and some are missing; sequencing was by immunoSEQ multiplex PCR. The listing records some 200,000 clones. Germline V gene data show CDR1 as MNHEY and CDR2 as SVGAGI. V gave up 7 bases and J gave up 5 bases, with 9 bases separating them. This CDR3 is built from 11 residues. Comment on this clone: Its antigen remains unidentified.

The study, taken as a whole, reports: Despite most TCR sequences being rare, some public TCRs occurred in many donors. CMV serostatus was the sole immune exposure information available. Later analysis suggested links between common viral pathogens and several top significant clusters.

The specimen was PBMCs. The source of this sequence is a boy younger than 18 in good health and CMV-seronegative. The genes are TRBV6-5 and TRBJ2-7, with a possible D match to TRBD1 (5 bases). The CDR3 nucleotides are TGTGCCAGCAAGGCAGGGCACGAGCAGTACTTC. Translated: CASKAGHEQYF.